The 32 T cell receptor beta chains presented below share a single source sample, sequenced in a study of OX40 agonist ivuxolimab in advanced cancers. Here immunoSEQ multiplex PCR was the method, and the copy in TCRdb shows in-frame clones only, minus some. The sample records 43,000 or so clones, approximately 83% being singletons. Sequencing used CD4+ or CD8+ T cells sorted from blood, obtained in a trial of the OX40 agonist ivuxolimab. All receptors derive from an adult with an advanced solid tumor such as melanoma, head and neck, liver or kidney cancer.

The genes are TRBV10-3 and TRBJ2-7, with D unclear. Trimming shortened V by 2 bases and J by 3 bases, and 5 bases separated the two germline ends. This CDR3 is 12 amino acids long. The germline V gene encodes CDR1 ENHRY and CDR2 SYGVKD. As DNA, the CDR3 is TGTGCCATCAGTGAGGACAACTACGAGCAGTACTTC. Protein sequence: CAISEDNYEQYF.

The chain recombines TRBV6-5 with TRBJ1-6; D is unclear. V was clipped by 5 bases and J by 9 bases, with 14 bases between them. CDR1 and CDR2 (germline): MNHEY, SVGAGI. The CDR3 is 14 residues long. CDR3 residues: CASSPPEAFSPLHF. CDR3 coding DNA: TGTGCCAGCAGTCCCCCCGAGGCCTTTTCACCCCTCCACTTT.

The V and J genes are TRBV7-9 and TRBJ2-3; no clear D gene. Germline CDR1 is SEHNR and CDR2 is FQNEAQ (reference sequence). V was clipped by 5 bases and J by 2 bases, with 8 bases between them. This CDR3 contains 13 residues. The CDR3 sequence: CASSPHNTDTQYF. CDR3 bases: TGTGCCAGCAGCCCACACAACACAGATACGCAGTATTTT.

The V call is TRBV6-5, the J call TRBJ2-7; no definite D call. CDR1 and CDR2 from the germline V gene are MNHEY and SVGAGI. V was clipped by 5 bases and J by 0 bases, with 14 bases between them. This CDR3 has 15 amino acids. The CDR3 sequence is CASSPMKSSSYEQYF. In DNA, the CDR3 is TGTGCCAGCAGTCCGATGAAAAGTAGCTCCTACGAGCAGTACTTC.

The genes are TRBV16 and TRBJ2-1, with 9 bases identical to TRBD2. Trimming removed 4 bases from V and 6 bases from J; junction bases left unmatched: 7. This CDR3 is built from 15 residues. Germline V gives CDR1 KGHSY, CDR2 FQNENV. The CDR3 loop reads CASSRPGLARNEQFF. CDR3 coding DNA: TGTGCCAGCAGCCGACCGGGACTAGCTCGCAATGAGCAGTTCTTC.

The chain links TRBV6-1 to TRBJ2-5; perhaps TRBD1 as D (6 bases). CDR1 is MNHNS, CDR2 SASEGT, per germline. The CDR3 spans 13 residues. Trimming stripped 7 bases from V and 4 bases from J, with 13 bases between. The CDR3 sequence is CASIVKDRETQYF. The CDR3 DNA reads TGTGCCAGCATCGTGAAGGACAGAGAGACCCAGTACTTC.

J is TRBJ2-3 and V is TRBV6-1; D perhaps matches TRBD1 (6 bases). The CDR3 is 14 residues long. Germline CDR1 MNHNS, CDR2 SASEGT. Trimming took off 7 bases at V and 0 bases at J, with 11 bases between the two ends. This CDR3 is CASTPGHSTDTQYF. The CDR3 bases are TGTGCCAGCACCCCGGGACACAGCACAGATACGCAGTATTTT.

The rearrangement links TRBV7-2 to TRBJ2-3; the D gene could be TRBD1 or TRBD2 (5 bases each). Germline CDR1 SGHTA, CDR2 FQGNSA. CDR3 length: 15 amino acids. V shed 4 bases and J shed 1 base, with 12 bases lying between them. The DNA of the CDR3 is TGTGCCAGCAGCTCCCGGGGCCCGGGCACAGATACGCAGTATTTT. Residues: CASSSRGPGTDTQYF.

J is TRBJ2-1 and V is TRBV5-4; tentatively, D is TRBD1 (5 bases). In germline, CDR1 is SGHNT, CDR2 YYREEE (reference sequence). With 4 bases removed from V and 0 bases from J, the gap between germline ends came to 11 bases. The CDR3 is 15 residues long. This CDR3 is CASSPQGNSYNEQFF. DNA of the CDR3: TGTGCCAGCAGCCCGCAGGGTAACTCCTACAATGAGCAGTTCTTC. The complete variable domain, with remaining parts taken from reference TRBV5-4 and TRBJ2-1, reads ETGVTQSPTHLIKTRGQQVTLRCSSQSGHNTVSWYQQALGQGPQFIFQYYREEENGRGNFPPRFSGLQFPNYSSELNVNALELDDSALYLCASSPQGNSYNEQFFGPGTRLTVL.

The gene calls are TRBV7-9 and TRBJ1-1; maybe TRBD1 (5 bases). CDR3 length: 14 amino acids. Trimming removed 5 bases from V and 5 bases from J, with 15 bases in between. Germline V lookup: CDR1 SEHNR, CDR2 FQNEAQ (reference sequence). DNA for the CDR3: TGTGCCAGCAGCCTATTCCAGGGCGGGACTGAAGCTTTCTTT. Its translation is CASSLFQGGTEAFF.

This chain connects TRBV2 to TRBJ1-5; the D is unclear. Trimming removed 4 bases at V and 0 bases at J, with 13 bases between. The germline CDR1 and CDR2 sequences are SNHLY and FYNNEI. The CDR3 consists of 16 residues. CDR3 DNA: TGTGCCAGCAGTGGGCCGTCGGGTTATAGCAATCAGCCCCAGCATTTT. Its translation: CASSGPSGYSNQPQHF.

V usage is TRBV4-2 and J usage is TRBJ2-2, with TRBD2 matching 7 bases. J was trimmed by 8 bases and V by 1 base; bases with no gene match: 4. There are 14 residues in the CDR3. CDR1 and CDR2 from the germline V gene are LGHNA and YNFKEQ. The CDR3 spells CASSQGSGTGELFF. The DNA of the CDR3 is TGTGCCAGCAGCCAAGGGAGCGGGACGGGGGAGCTGTTTTTT.

The chain links TRBV2 to TRBJ1-5, with a weak D call TRBD1 (6 bases). The V end was cut by 6 bases, the J end by 0 bases, with 12 bases between. The CDR3 covers 15 residues. The germline CDR1 and CDR2 sequences are SNHLY and FYNNEI. The CDR3 DNA is TGTGCCAGCAGGTTTCAGGGGCTTAGCAATCAGCCCCAGCATTTT. It is translated as CASRFQGLSNQPQHF. Filled out from reference TRBV2 and TRBJ1-5, the complete variable domain reads EPEVTQTPSHQVTQMGQEVILRCVPISNHLYFYWYRQILGQKVEFLVSFYNNEISEKSEIFDDQFSVERPDGSNFTLKIRSTKLEDSAMYFCASRFQGLSNQPQHFGDGTRLSIL.

This chain connects TRBV15 to TRBJ1-4; 8 bases align to TRBD1. CDR1 is LNHNV and CDR2 is YYDKDF in the germline V gene (reference sequence). Losses at the gene ends were 3 bases for V and 8 bases for J; bases not matched to a gene: 5. CDR3 length: 14 amino acids. This CDR3 reads CATSRGQASEKLFF. DNA of the CDR3: TGTGCCACCAGCAGGGGACAGGCTAGCGAAAAACTGTTTTTT.

This sequence joins TRBV6-1 and TRBJ2-7; the D is unclear. This CDR3 spans 12 amino acids. V was pared by 6 bases and J by 3 bases, with 9 bases between. Looked up from germline, CDR1 is MNHNS and CDR2 is SASEGT. The CDR3 bases are TGTGCCAGCAGACGAGTGGACTACGAGCAGTACTTC. Protein sequence: CASRRVDYEQYF.

The chain recombines TRBV19 with TRBJ1-5; D perhaps matches TRBD1 (5 bases). The CDR3 consists of 15 residues. Trimming took 6 bases from V and 3 from J, leaving 15 bases between them. Germline V gene sequence: CDR1 LNHDA, CDR2 SQIVND (reference sequence). This chain's CDR3 is CASSGTGSINQPQHF. DNA of the CDR3: TGTGCCAGTAGCGGGACCGGGAGCATCAATCAGCCCCAGCATTTT.

The rearrangement uses TRBV12-2 and TRBJ2-7; the DNA was not compared with TRBD2, the D call given in the table. TRBV12-2 is a recognized pseudogene. The CDR3 spans 15 residues. The CDR3 DNA sequence: TGTGCAAGTCGCGAGGGACTATCCAGTACCTACGAGCAGTACTTC. Its protein product is CASREGLSSTYEQYF.

V is TRBV4-2 and J is TRBJ2-2; D remains ambiguous. The CDR3 runs 16 residues. Trimming cost V 1 base and J 3 bases, with 12 bases left between them. Germline V gives CDR1 LGHNA, CDR2 YNFKEQ. Here the CDR3 reads CASSQGSAKDTGELFF. The CDR3 bases are TGTGCCAGCAGCCAAGGATCCGCTAAGGACACCGGGGAGCTGTTTTTT.

The J gene is TRBJ1-4, the V gene TRBV5-4, with 9 bases aligning to TRBD1. CDR1 and CDR2 (germline): SGHNT, YYREEE (reference sequence). The CDR3 totals 14 residues. J lost 11 bases, V lost 7 bases, and 12 bases had no gene match. The DNA for the CDR3 is TGTGCCAGCCGTCGGGGACAGGGCTCTGATAAACTGTTTTTT. As protein: CASRRGQGSDKLFF.

The chain couples TRBV5-1 to TRBJ1-4; 7 bases agree with TRBD1. The CDR3 is 16 residues long. Germline CDR1 reads SGHRS; CDR2 reads YFSETQ. Trimming took 4 bases from V and 4 from J; bases not matched to a gene: 10. Written as DNA, the CDR3 is TGCGCCAGCAGCCCTCCTTCCGGGACAGTTAATGAAAAACTGTTTTTT. Translation gives CASSPPSGTVNEKLFF.

The chain combines TRBV5-1 with TRBJ1-1; D gene unclear. The CDR3 covers 14 residues. Germline assignment: CDR1 SGHRS and CDR2 YFSETQ. Trimming took 1 base from V and 0 from J, leaving 7 bases between them. In nucleotides, the CDR3 is TGCGCCAGCAGCTTGCAGGCCTTGAACACTGAAGCTTTCTTT. The encoded protein is CASSLQALNTEAFF.

This clone was detected a few times. The V gene is TRBV11-1, the J gene TRBJ2-1; 8 bases map to TRBD2. The CDR3 loop spans 15 amino acids. Germline CDR1 and CDR2: SGHAT and FQDESV (reference sequence). J gave up 3 bases and V 5 bases, and 6 bases lay outside the gene matches. Here the CDR3 reads CASSLREGRYNEQFF. CDR3 bases: TGTGCCAGCAGCCTCCGGGAGGGCCGCTACAATGAGCAGTTCTTC.

V usage is TRBV5-4 and J usage is TRBJ2-5; 12 bases match TRBD1. This CDR3 has 16 amino acids. The germline CDR1 and CDR2 sequences are SGHNT and YYREEE (reference sequence). V trimming: 4 bases; J trimming: 2 bases; junction bases outside the gene matches: 6. The CDR3 is CASSTGTGGLQETQYF. CDR3 nucleotide sequence: TGTGCCAGCAGCACCGGGACAGGGGGCCTTCAAGAGACCCAGTACTTC.

V gene TRBV2 combines with J gene TRBJ2-7; no firm D call. The germline V and J ends were trimmed by 3 bases and 0 bases, with 3 bases remaining between them. Germline CDR1 SNHLY, CDR2 FYNNEI. The CDR3 has 12 amino acids. The CDR3 sequence is CASSEISYEQYF. The CDR3 nucleotides are TGTGCCAGCAGTGAGATCTCCTACGAGCAGTACTTC.

V is TRBV5-1 and J is TRBJ2-1; TRBD2 agrees at 7 bases. In germline, CDR1 is SGHRS, CDR2 YFSETQ. Unmatched junction bases numbered 3, after V lost 0 bases and J lost 6 bases. CDR3 length: 14 amino acids. This chain's CDR3 is CASSLELATNEQFF. CDR3 coding DNA: TGCGCCAGCAGCTTGGAACTAGCGACCAATGAGCAGTTCTTC.

V usage is TRBV6-1 and J usage is TRBJ2-1, with 13 bases matching TRBD2. This CDR3 region has 15 residues. The germline CDR1 and CDR2 sequences are MNHNS and SASEGT. With 4 bases clipped from V and 6 bases from J, the junction kept 3 bases outside the gene matches. The CDR3 is CASSGTSGRANEQFF. CDR3 DNA: TGTGCCAGCAGTGGTACTAGCGGGAGGGCCAATGAGCAGTTCTTC.

This chain's CDR3 is CASSQGWGERTGELFF. The CDR3, as DNA: TGCGCCAGCAGCCAAGGATGGGGGGAAAGAACCGGGGAGCTGTTTTTT. The chain joins TRBV4-1 to TRBJ2-2; D is possibly TRBD2 (6 bases). The CDR3 has 16 amino acids. V dropped 1 base and J dropped 5 bases, with 14 bases sitting between them. Germline V gene sequence: CDR1 MGHRA, CDR2 YSYEKL.

The chain uses TRBV6-5 and TRBJ1-3; tentatively, D is TRBD1 (6 bases). The CDR3 extends over 14 amino acids. Trimming removed 5 bases at V and 0 bases at J, with 8 bases between. The germline V gene has CDR1 MNHEY and CDR2 SVGAGI. This chain's CDR3 is CASSRQDSGNTIYF. CDR3 DNA sequence: TGTGCCAGCAGTCGACAGGACTCTGGAAACACCATATATTTT.

The gene calls are TRBV6-1 and TRBJ2-7; 10 nucleotides line up with TRBD1. This CDR3 spans 15 amino acids. The germline gives CDR1 MNHNS, CDR2 SASEGT. V lost 5 bases to trimming and J lost 6 bases; unmatched junction nucleotides: 10. The CDR3 region is CASSKLRDRGGEQYF. For the CDR3, the DNA is TGTGCCAGCAGTAAACTCCGGGACAGGGGAGGCGAGCAGTACTTC.

The chain carries TRBV9 and TRBJ2-3; D is undetermined. CDR1 and CDR2 (germline): SGDLS, YYNGEE. Deletions cut 0 bases from V and 1 base from J, with 9 bases between. The CDR3 sequence is 15 residues long. The CDR3, as DNA: TGTGCCAGCAGCGTAGTCCCTGCTGGCACAGATACGCAGTATTTT. As protein: CASSVVPAGTDTQYF.

V usage is TRBV6-5 and J usage is TRBJ1-1, with a tentative D call TRBD1 (6 bases). In germline, CDR1 is MNHEY, CDR2 SVGAGI. V was trimmed by 5 bases and J by 0 bases, leaving 13 bases between them. The CDR3 length is 15 residues. The CDR3 region is CASSGGGHLNTEAFF. CDR3 bases: TGTGCCAGCAGTGGAGGGGGACACCTGAACACTGAAGCTTTCTTT.

The chain links TRBV15 to TRBJ1-4; D gene unclear. CDR1 and CDR2 (germline): LNHNV, YYDKDF (reference sequence). The length of the CDR3 is 15 residues. Trimming stripped 0 bases from V and 7 bases from J, with 12 bases between. CDR3 nucleotide sequence: TGTGCCACCAGCAGAGATGTGTATGACGGTGAAAAACTGTTTTTT. This gives the protein CATSRDVYDGEKLFF.